The 22 T cell receptor beta chains below all came from one sample that was sequenced in a study of intratumoral heterogeneity in liver cancer. TCRdb's copy holds only in-frame clones and misses some; the assay was immunoSEQ multiplex PCR. The sample consists of under 6,500 clones, around two thirds of them appearing once. The hepatocellular carcinoma nodule was sampled at distinct, geographically separated regions. This material consisted of tumor tissue, taken before any cancer treatment. The source is a woman in her 70s with hepatocellular carcinoma.

The CDR3 DNA is TGTGCCGCCTCGACTAGCGGGAACACAGATACGCAGTATTTT. Translating gives CAASTSGNTDTQYF. The chain has TRBV10-3 and TRBJ2-3, with 11 bases aligning to TRBD2. Trimming at V came to 11 bases and at J to 2 bases, leaving 6 bases not matched to a gene. Per the germline V gene, CDR1 is ENHRY and CDR2 is SYGVKD. This CDR3 has 14 residues.

J is TRBJ2-2 and V is TRBV28; a weak D match, TRBD1 (5 bases). This CDR3 is 14 amino acids long. Germline CDR1 is MDHEN and CDR2 is SYDVKM. Trimming left V 5 bases short and J 6 bases short, with 13 bases between. Written as DNA, the CDR3 is TGTGCCAGCAGTGTAATCAGGGTAGCCGGGGAGCTGTTTTTT. Translating gives CASSVIRVAGELFF.

V is TRBV2 and J is TRBJ2-7; the D gene could be TRBD1 or TRBD2 (5 bases each). The V end was cut by 8 bases, the J end by 0 bases, with 11 bases between. The V gene's germline CDR1 is SNHLY and CDR2 FYNNEI. The CDR3 contains 13 residues. Here the CDR3 reads CASEGRDSYEQYF. CDR3 bases: TGTGCCAGCGAGGGACGGGACTCCTACGAGCAGTACTTC.

V and J are TRBV5-6 and TRBJ1-6; D may be TRBD1 (5 bases). CDR1 and CDR2 from the germline V gene are SGHDT and YYEEEE. V was cut by 4 bases and J by 11 bases, with 22 bases left in between. The CDR3 covers 16 residues. CDR3 DNA: TGTGCCAGCAGCCCCCGCGGGACGCGGTTGAGGACACCCCTCCACTTT. Translated, it gives CASSPRGTRLRTPLHF. The full variable domain, in which reference TRBV5-6 and TRBJ1-6 provide the parts outside the CDR3, is DAGVTQSPTHLIKTRGQQVTLRCSPKSGHDTVSWYQQALGQGPQFIFQYYEEEERQRGNFPDRFSGHQFPNYSSELNVNALLLGDSALYLCASSPRGTRLRTPLHFGNGTRLTVT.

The chain recombines TRBV12-1 with TRBJ1-3. TRBV12-1 is a pseudogene. CDR3 size: 17 residues. The CDR3, as DNA: TGTGCCAGAACGCTTCCGGGTACTCCCCACTCTGGAAACACCATATATTTT. It specifies CARTLPGTPHSGNTIYF.

The chain employs TRBV5-1 and TRBJ2-3, with a tentative D call TRBD2 (7 bases). Trimming removed 4 bases at V and 6 bases at J, with 18 bases between. CDR1 and CDR2 (germline): SGHRS, YFSETQ. CDR3 size: 15 residues. The CDR3 here is CASSPNGGAGDTQYF. Here the CDR3 DNA reads TGCGCCAGCAGCCCAAATGGGGGGGCTGGGGATACGCAGTATTTT.

The genes are TRBV6-1 and TRBJ2-5; D uncertain. CDR3 size: 11 residues. The ends were cut back, 2 bases at V and 4 bases at J, with 2 bases in the middle. Germline CDR1 reads MNHNS; CDR2 reads SASEGT. The CDR3 loop reads CASSELETQYF. The CDR3 DNA follows: TGTGCCAGCAGTGAATTAGAGACCCAGTACTTC.

This rearrangement joins TRBV28 to TRBJ2-7; perhaps TRBD1 as D (6 bases). Germline V gene data show CDR1 as MDHEN and CDR2 as SYDVKM. This CDR3 region has 15 residues. The ends were cut back, 1 base at V and 1 base at J, with 11 bases in the middle. CDR3 bases: TGTGCCAGCAGTTTATTGGGGCAGGGGTCCTACGAGCAGTACTTC. Encoded protein: CASSLLGQGSYEQYF.

This clone was counted between two and nine times. This chain joins TRBV7-8 and TRBJ1-4; 7 bases are shared with TRBD1. J was trimmed by 4 bases and V by 4 bases; bases with no gene match: 9. The CDR3 runs to 16 residues. The germline gives CDR1 SGHVS, CDR2 FQNEAQ. CDR3 DNA: TGTGCCAGCAGCTCCGGACAGGTCCGGGGTAATGAAAAACTGTTTTTT. This gives the protein CASSSGQVRGNEKLFF.

The chain couples TRBV7-9 to TRBJ2-5; 11 bases agree with TRBD2. The germline gives CDR1 SEHNR, CDR2 FQNEAQ (reference sequence). The length of the CDR3 is 17 residues. V lost 1 base, J lost 1 base, and 5 bases stayed unmatched. CDR3 sequence (DNA): TGTGCCAGCAGCTTAGGGCTAGCGGGAGGTTCCCAAGAGACCCAGTACTTC. Translation gives CASSLGLAGGSQETQYF.

The CDR3 coding sequence is TGCGCCAGCAGCCCGGTAGCCCGGGACAATGAGCAGTTCTTC. Residues: CASSPVARDNEQFF. The V call is TRBV5-1, the J call TRBJ2-1; D unresolved. The CDR3 is 14 amino acids. Trimming took 4 bases from V and 5 from J, leaving 13 bases between them. Germline values: CDR1 SGHRS, CDR2 YFSETQ.

The chain recombines TRBV15 with TRBJ2-6; no firm D call. Per germline, CDR1 LNHNV and CDR2 YYDKDF (reference sequence). The ends were cut back, 0 bases at V and 3 bases at J, with 3 bases in the middle. The CDR3 runs 14 residues. The CDR3 coding sequence is TGTGCCACCAGCAGAGATGGTGGGGCCAACGTCCTGACTTTC. It translates to CATSRDGGANVLTF.

V gene TRBV21-1 combines with J gene TRBJ1-5. TRBV21-1 is an annotated pseudogene. The CDR3 sequence is 15 residues long. This chain's CDR3 is CAIPNLGGRNQPQHF. DNA for the CDR3: TGTGCCATCCCGAACCTGGGAGGGAGAAATCAGCCCCAGCATTTT.

In nucleotides, the CDR3 is TGTGCCAGCAGTCTAGGGACAGCCTATGGCTACACCTTC. This sequence encodes CASSLGTAYGYTF. The V and J genes are TRBV6-6 and TRBJ1-2; 7 bases are shared with TRBD1. V dropped 5 bases and J dropped 4; count of bases not matched to a gene: 4. This CDR3 has 13 residues. Per the germline V gene, CDR1 is MNHNY and CDR2 is SVGAGI (reference sequence).

This clone counts as large. This rearrangement joins TRBV5-4 to TRBJ2-1; D remains unclear. V was cut by 1 base and J by 4 bases, with 6 bases left in between. The CDR3 length is 13 residues. Per the germline V gene, CDR1 is SGHNT and CDR2 is YYREEE (reference sequence). The CDR3 DNA reads TGTGCCAGCAGCTTGTTAGCTTACAATGAGCAGTTCTTC. It is translated as CASSLLAYNEQFF.

This clone was counted between two and nine times. The J gene is TRBJ2-2, the V gene TRBV7-8, with 11 bases matching TRBD2. CDR3 size: 17 residues. CDR1 is SGHVS and CDR2 is FQNEAQ in the germline V gene. Losses at the gene ends were 1 base for V and 5 bases for J; bases not matched to a gene: 6. CDR3 DNA sequence: TGTGCCAGCAGCTTAGTCACTAGCGGGAGTGGGACCGGGGAGCTGTTTTTT. Its translation is CASSLVTSGSGTGELFF.

In this sample, this clone is medium-sized. J is TRBJ2-1 and V is TRBV27, with D unresolved. The CDR3 is 16 amino acids. V was shortened by 3 bases and J by 8 bases, with 20 bases between the two germline ends. Germline CDR1 and CDR2: MNHEY and SMNVEV (reference sequence). CDR3 in DNA: TGTGCCAGCAGTTTTTCATGGGCTAACTCGGGTCATGAGCAGTTCTTC. Translating gives CASSFSWANSGHEQFF.

This chain connects TRBV2 to TRBJ2-7; tentative D call: TRBD1 (6 bases). From germline, CDR1 is SNHLY and CDR2 FYNNEI. Trimming took off 5 bases at V and 2 bases at J, with 10 bases between the two ends. This CDR3 is built from 13 residues. The CDR3 reads CASSSQGTYEQYF. The CDR3 DNA is TGTGCCAGCAGTTCACAGGGAACCTACGAGCAGTACTTC.

This rearrangement joins TRBV28 to TRBJ1-5, with D hard to call. The CDR3 length is 15 residues. The V gene's germline CDR1 is MDHEN and CDR2 SYDVKM. The V gene lost 2 bases and the J gene lost 3 bases, with 11 bases spanning the gap. The CDR3 DNA reads TGTGCCAGCAGTTTAAGTCGCGGATTCAATCAGCCCCAGCATTTT. It translates to CASSLSRGFNQPQHF.

This clone came up once. The DNA of the CDR3 is TGTGCCAGTAGTACCAACATCCCCCAAACTAACTATGGCTACACCTTC. Encoded protein: CASSTNIPQTNYGYTF. The chain carries TRBV19 and TRBJ1-2; D not certain. The V end lost 4 bases, the J end lost 0 bases, and 15 bases lay between the germline ends. Germline CDR1 LNHDA, CDR2 SQIVND (reference sequence). The CDR3 sequence is 16 residues long.

The V and J genes are TRBV5-6 and TRBJ2-7; D uncertain. Germline V gives CDR1 SGHDT, CDR2 YYEEEE. CDR3 length: 12 residues. V gave up 4 bases and J gave up 5 bases, with 10 bases separating them. CDR3: CASSPPSHEQYF. DNA for the CDR3: TGTGCCAGCAGCCCCCCTTCCCACGAGCAGTACTTC.

With respect to this clone: The germline gene is not matched at one end of the junction; a read error may be the cause. This chain connects TRBV3-1 (or the pseudogene TRBV3-2) to TRBJ1-1, with D perhaps TRBD1 (5 bases). Germline-derived CDR1 and CDR2 are LGHDT and YNNKEL (reference sequence). The CDR3 length is 13 residues. CDR3 sequence (DNA): TGTGCCAGCAGCCCGGACATGAAAACTGAAGCTTTCTTT. It encodes CASSPDMKTEAFF.